The 12 T cell receptor beta chains in this list originate from one sample, sequenced in a study of T cell responses to AZD1222 COVID-19 vaccine. Sequenced by immunoSEQ multiplex PCR; TCRdb stores in-frame clones only, minus some. The sample gives 200,000 or so clones, 85% to 95% of which show up once; more than 0.8% is in the top ten. The sequencing here drew on peripheral blood, taken on day 0 of MenACWY control vaccination. The receptor source for this set is an adult in good health.

The rearrangement joins TRBV19 to TRBJ1-5; unclear D gene. The ends were cut back, 6 bases at V and 0 bases at J, with 6 bases in the middle. CDR3 length equals 13 residues. The germline V gene encodes CDR1 LNHDA and CDR2 SQIVND (reference sequence). DNA of the CDR3: TGTGCCAGTAGCCACCTTAGCAATCAGCCCCAGCATTTT. It specifies CASSHLSNQPQHF.

CDR3 sequence: CASSDWGPEKTQYF. CDR3 nucleotides: TGTGCCAGCTCTGACTGGGGGCCCGAGAAGACCCAGTACTTC. The chain links TRBV18 to TRBJ2-5; perhaps TRBD1 as D (6 bases). V gave up 6 bases and J gave up 6 bases, with 17 bases separating them. This CDR3 is 14 amino acids long. Per germline, CDR1 KGHSH and CDR2 LQKENI.

Concerning this clone: Other DNA sequences in this specimen translate into the identical CDR3. The rearrangement links TRBV28 to TRBJ1-2; D is ambiguous. This CDR3 spans 13 amino acids. V was clipped by 2 bases and J by 2 bases, with 6 bases between them. Germline V gene lookup returns CDR1 MDHEN and CDR2 SYDVKM. CDR3 sequence: CASSLRGNYGYTF. The CDR3 DNA follows: TGTGCCAGCAGTTTACGGGGAAACTATGGCTACACCTTC.

CDR3 DNA: TGCGCCAGCAGCGCCGGGACAGGGAGGCTGAACACTGAAGCTTTCTTT. Its protein product is CASSAGTGRLNTEAFF. The chain combines TRBV10-2 with TRBJ1-1, with 9 nucleotides matching TRBD1. The germline CDR1 and CDR2 sequences are WSHSY and SAAADI. This CDR3 has 16 amino acids. V was clipped by 6 bases and J by 0 bases; unmatched bases: 8.

The chain is built from TRBV27 and TRBJ2-2; D gene uncertain. Germline V gene data show CDR1 as MNHEY and CDR2 as SMNVEV (reference sequence). V was shortened by 3 bases and J by 1 base, with 0 bases between the two germline ends. The CDR3 sequence is 12 residues long. This CDR3 is CASSLNTGELFF. The CDR3 region has the DNA TGTGCCAGCAGTTTGAACACCGGGGAGCTGTTTTTT.

The gene calls are TRBV2 and TRBJ2-5; 7 nucleotides match TRBD2. CDR1 is SNHLY and CDR2 is FYNNEI in the germline V gene. The CDR3 is 15 residues long. J was trimmed by 5 bases and V by 3 bases; bases with no gene match: 9. The CDR3 region is CASSEGGTLGETQYF. The DNA for the CDR3 is TGTGCCAGCAGTGAGGGGGGGACCCTAGGTGAGACCCAGTACTTC. Supplemented by reference TRBV2 and TRBJ2-5, the full variable domain reads EPEVTQTPSHQVTQMGQEVILRCVPISNHLYFYWYRQILGQKVEFLVSFYNNEISEKSEIFDDQFSVERPDGSNFTLKIRSTKLEDSAMYFCASSEGGTLGETQYFGPGTRLLVL.

The J gene is TRBJ1-1, the V gene TRBV4-1; D ambiguous. V was clipped by 1 base and J by 0 bases, with 9 bases between them. Germline CDR1 MGHRA, CDR2 YSYEKL. The CDR3 length is 15 residues. CDR3 in DNA: TGCGCCAGCAGCCAAGGGCCCCGACTGAACACTGAAGCTTTCTTT. Translation: CASSQGPRLNTEAFF.

The chain combines TRBV30 with TRBJ1-6; D ambiguous. In germline, CDR1 is GTSNPN, CDR2 SVGIG (reference sequence). This CDR3 region has 12 residues. V was clipped by 4 bases and J by 7 bases, with 8 bases between them. The CDR3 loop reads CAWKAENSPLHF. CDR3 bases: TGTGCCTGGAAGGCAGAAAATTCACCCCTCCACTTT.

The sample holds one count of this clone. The CDR3 sequence: CASSQSEYYGYTF. In DNA form, the CDR3 reads TGTGCCAGCAGCCAATCAGAGTACTATGGCTACACCTTC. V gene TRBV3-1 (or the pseudogene TRBV3-2) combines with J gene TRBJ1-2; D is unresolved. There are 13 residues in the CDR3. Germline assignment: CDR1 LGHDT and CDR2 YNNKEL (reference sequence). Trimming removed 2 bases from V and 3 bases from J, with 7 bases in between.

The chain has TRBV5-6 and TRBJ2-5; D unresolved. The CDR3 has 17 amino acids. CDR1 and CDR2 (germline): SGHDT, YYEEEE. V lost 0 bases and J lost 7, with 22 bases in between. The chain's CDR3 is CASSLGVEAPGIGTQYF. CDR3 DNA: TGTGCCAGCAGCTTGGGCGTTGAAGCGCCCGGAATTGGGACCCAGTACTTC.

The chain joins TRBV27 to TRBJ1-2; weak D call: TRBD1 (6 bases). Germline V gives CDR1 MNHEY, CDR2 SMNVEV (reference sequence). The CDR3 is 15 amino acids. Trimming stripped 4 bases from V and 6 bases from J, with 18 bases between. This CDR3 is CASSSSGGGYDGYTF. The DNA of the CDR3 is TGTGCCAGCAGTTCATCAGGAGGGGGGTATGATGGCTACACCTTC.

The J gene is TRBJ2-6, the V gene TRBV27; D is undetermined. The CDR3 spans 14 residues. Germline-derived CDR1 and CDR2 are MNHEY and SMNVEV (reference sequence). Trimming pared 3 bases from V and 4 bases from J, leaving 7 bases between. CDR3 residues: CASSFMAGANVLTF. The CDR3 DNA sequence: TGTGCCAGCAGTTTCATGGCCGGGGCCAACGTCCTGACTTTC.